One and the same sample provided the 20 T cell receptor beta chains below, sequenced in a study of Graves' ophthalmopathy and Graves' hyperthyroidism. From RNA, the CDR3 regions of TCR beta chains were amplified and sequenced. Investigators did first-round RT-PCR with HTBI primers, then second-round multiplex PCR. TCRdb redid the calling of the multiplex PCR reads with MiXCR, one entry per CDR3 protein. This sample has around 470,000 distinct CDR3 sequences, with roughly an eighth found just once. Sequencing was carried out using blood. The receptors were gathered from a woman in her 30s with Graves' ophthalmopathy.

This clonotype has a count of ten or more. J is TRBJ1-1 and V is TRBV2, with 8 bases that match TRBD1. The length of the CDR3 is 14 residues. CDR1 and CDR2 (germline): SNHLY, FYNNEI. With 7 bases clipped from V and 2 bases from J, the junction kept 6 bases outside the gene matches. The CDR3 region is CASNSGTGNTEAFF. The CDR3 region has the DNA TGTGCCAGCAATTCCGGGACAGGCAACACTGAAGCTTTCTTT. Together with reference TRBV2 and TRBJ1-1, the CDR3 gives the full variable domain: EPEVTQTPSHQVTQMGQEVILRCVPISNHLYFYWYRQILGQKVEFLVSFYNNEISEKSEIFDDQFSVERPDGSNFTLKIRSTKLEDSAMYFCASNSGTGNTEAFFGQGTRLTVV.

This clonotype was counted ten times or more. The V and J genes are TRBV27 and TRBJ2-2; D is unresolved. Germline CDR1 and CDR2: MNHEY and SMNVEV (reference sequence). V lost 5 bases, J lost 6 bases, and 4 bases lay in between. The CDR3 has 11 residues. CDR3 sequence (DNA): TGTGCCAGCAGTCGATCCGGGGAGCTGTTTTTT. Encoded protein: CASSRSGELFF.

This clonotype was picked up many times. This chain uses TRBV11-1 with TRBJ2-6; 10 bases map to TRBD1. Trimming removed 4 bases from V and 2 bases from J; junction bases left unmatched: 5. The CDR3 covers 17 residues. Germline V gene lookup returns CDR1 SGHAT and CDR2 FQDESV (reference sequence). In DNA form, the CDR3 reads TGTGCCAGCAGCTGGGACAGGGGTTCTCCTGGGGCCAACGTCCTGACTTTC. Translated: CASSWDRGSPGANVLTF. The variable domain in full, with the rest retrieved from reference TRBV11-1 and TRBJ2-6, is EAEVAQSPRYKITEKSQAVAFWCDPISGHATLYWYRQILGQGPELLVQFQDESVVDDSQLPKDRFSAERLKGVDSTLKIQPAELGDSAMYLCASSWDRGSPGANVLTFGAGSRLTVL.

This clonotype has a count of ten or more. J is TRBJ2-7 and V is TRBV30, with no clear D. V lost 0 bases and J 4 bases, leaving 13 bases between the germline ends. The germline V gene has CDR1 GTSNPN and CDR2 SVGIG (reference sequence). The CDR3 runs 14 residues. The CDR3 loop reads CAWSVVLSPYEQYF. For the CDR3, the DNA is TGTGCCTGGAGTGTGGTACTCTCTCCTTACGAGCAGTACTTC.

Comments on this clonotype: This may arise from a read error, as a much more abundant clone is one base away. This chain uses TRBV12-3 or TRBV12-4 with TRBJ2-7; D tentatively fits TRBD1 or TRBD2 (6 bases each). CDR3 length: 13 amino acids. DNA of the CDR3: TGTGACAGCAGTTTCGGGGGCGTGTACGAGCAGTACTTC. Its translation: CDSSFGGVYEQYF.

This clonotype was detected many times. The chain combines TRBV6-4 with TRBJ1-2; no definite D call. The CDR3 length is 13 residues. Germline CDR1 MRHNA, CDR2 SNTAGT. With 0 bases removed from V and 8 bases from J, the gap between germline ends came to 10 bases. The CDR3 region is CASSDSLGGGYTF. The CDR3 nucleotides are TGTGCCAGCAGTGACTCCTTAGGTGGCGGCTACACCTTC.

This clonotype was detected many times. The CDR3 sequence is CASKQRTESEAFF. CDR3 nucleotide sequence: TGTGCCAGCAAACAGAGGACGGAATCTGAAGCTTTCTTT. J is TRBJ1-1 and V is TRBV6-1; D is undetermined. Trimming removed 7 bases from V and 6 bases from J, with 15 bases in between. Germline V gives CDR1 MNHNS, CDR2 SASEGT. The length of the CDR3 is 13 residues.

This clonotype occurred many times. This chain connects TRBV19 to TRBJ1-5, with D unresolved. Trimming removed 3 bases from V and 6 bases from J, with 9 bases in between. The CDR3 covers 13 residues. Looked up from germline, CDR1 is LNHDA and CDR2 is SQIVND (reference sequence). CDR3 sequence (DNA): TGTGCCAGTAGTATGGGGAATACTCAGCCCCAGCATTTT. It translates to CASSMGNTQPQHF. Supplemented by reference TRBV19 and TRBJ1-5, the full variable domain reads DGGITQSPKYLFRKEGQNVTLSCEQNLNHDAMYWYRQDPGQGLRLIYYSQIVNDFQKGDIAEGYSVSREKKESFPLTVTSAQKNPTAFYLCASSMGNTQPQHFGDGTRLSIL.

A remark on this clonotype: This may come from a read error, since a much larger clone is one base off. This rearrangement joins TRBV6-2 or TRBV6-3 to TRBJ2-7, with a possible D match to TRBD2 (6 bases). The germline V gene has CDR1 MNHEY and CDR2 SVGEGT. This CDR3 has 14 amino acids. Here the CDR3 reads CDSSWGLVLYEQYF. The CDR3, as DNA: TGTGACAGCAGTTGGGGACTGGTCTTGTACGAGCAGTACTTC.

This clonotype was detected ten times or more. This sequence joins TRBV28 and TRBJ1-2; D gene uncertain. Trimming shortened V by 4 bases and J by 6 bases, and 18 bases separated the two germline ends. The CDR3 consists of 15 residues. In germline, CDR1 is MDHEN, CDR2 SYDVKM. DNA of the CDR3: TGTGCCAGCAGTTATATACCCCCGGGTGGCCATGGCTACACCTTC. Residues: CASSYIPPGGHGYTF.

The rearrangement uses TRBV28 and TRBJ2-3; 9 bases agree with TRBD2. This CDR3 has 15 amino acids. After removal of 4 bases from V and 4 bases from J, the junction contained 6 bases not matched to a gene. CDR1 and CDR2 from the germline V gene are MDHEN and SYDVKM. Here the CDR3 reads CASSSGSGGSDTQYF. The CDR3, as DNA: TGTGCCAGCAGTTCCGGAAGCGGGGGGTCAGATACGCAGTATTTT.

This clonotype was seen at least ten times. This chain links TRBV2 with TRBJ1-1; no definite D call. The germline V gene has CDR1 SNHLY and CDR2 FYNNEI. The CDR3 totals 14 residues. With 5 bases removed from V and 0 bases from J, the gap between germline ends came to 10 bases. The CDR3 DNA reads TGTGCCAGCAGTCCGGCCGGCTTGAACACTGAAGCTTTCTTT. As protein: CASSPAGLNTEAFF. Supplemented by reference TRBV2 and TRBJ1-1, the full variable domain reads EPEVTQTPSHQVTQMGQEVILRCVPISNHLYFYWYRQILGQKVEFLVSFYNNEISEKSEIFDDQFSVERPDGSNFTLKIRSTKLEDSAMYFCASSPAGLNTEAFFGQGTRLTVV.

V is TRBV6-2 or TRBV6-3 and J is TRBJ1-2; D is undetermined. Deletions cut 2 bases from V and 7 bases from J, with 8 bases between. CDR3 size: 12 residues. Per the germline V gene, CDR1 is MNHEY and CDR2 is SVGEGT. CDR3 bases: TGTGCCAGCAGTTACGGGGTCGGTGGCTACACCTTC. This codes for CASSYGVGGYTF.

The chain uses TRBV3-1 and TRBJ2-7; D remains unclear. Germline-derived CDR1 and CDR2 are LGHDT and YNNKEL (reference sequence). The CDR3 is 12 residues long. Trimming shortened V by 0 bases and J by 9 bases, and 9 bases separated the two germline ends. DNA for the CDR3: TGTGCCAGCAGCCAAGAGGGTTATGGGCAGTACTTC. Protein product: CASSQEGYGQYF.

In this sample, this clonotype turned up a few times. The genes are TRBV29-1 and TRBJ1-1; 9 positions match TRBD1. Per the germline V gene, CDR1 is SQVTM and CDR2 is ANQGSEA. J lost 5 bases, V lost 6 bases, and 7 bases had no gene match. The CDR3 spans 13 residues. CDR3 in amino acids: CSVGYGTGTEAFF. In DNA, the CDR3 is TGCAGCGTGGGGTATGGGACAGGGACTGAAGCTTTCTTT. Filled out from reference TRBV29-1 and TRBJ1-1, the complete variable domain reads SAVISQKPSRDICQRGTSLTIQCQVDSQVTMMFWYRQQPGQSLTLIATANQGSEATYESGFVIDKFPISRPNLTFSTLTVSNMSPEDSSIYLCSVGYGTGTEAFFGQGTRLTVV.

The chain uses TRBV25-1 and TRBJ1-2, with a tentative D call TRBD1 (5 bases). Between the trimmed V and J ends, which lost 3 bases and 4 bases, there was a span of 12 bases. The CDR3 contains 14 residues. The germline V gene encodes CDR1 MGHDK and CDR2 SYGVNS. The CDR3: CASSDPGRGYGYTF. The CDR3 coding sequence is TGTGCCAGCAGTGACCCAGGAAGGGGCTATGGCTACACCTTC.

This clonotype showed up just a few times. The chain employs TRBV6-1 and TRBJ1-1, with D unresolved. Deletions cut 2 bases from V and 10 bases from J, with 11 bases between. This CDR3 has 12 residues. Germline CDR1 MNHNS, CDR2 SASEGT. The CDR3 protein is CASSERVLGAFF. For the CDR3, the DNA is TGTGCCAGCAGTGAAAGGGTATTGGGAGCTTTCTTT.

The gene calls are TRBV12-3 or TRBV12-4 and TRBJ2-7; TRBD1 aligns across 8 bases. The CDR3 covers 18 residues. V lost 2 bases to trimming and J lost 2 bases; unmatched junction nucleotides: 14. The CDR3 sequence: CASSLRGQALLGTYEQYF. DNA for the CDR3: TGTGCCAGCAGTTTAAGGGGACAGGCCCTCCTTGGGACCTACGAGCAGTACTTC.

V gene TRBV20-1 combines with J gene TRBJ2-3; the match to TRBD2 covers 8 bases. In germline, CDR1 is DFQATT, CDR2 SNEGSKA (reference sequence). The CDR3 runs 13 residues. Germline trimming cut 3 bases from V and 8 bases from J; bases unmatched to any gene: 7. CDR3 nucleotides: TGCAGTGCTAGTATCGGGGGGGCCCCTACGCAGTATTTT. It yields the protein CSASIGGAPTQYF.

The sample holds many counts of this clonotype. The CDR3 here is CASSPWANTEAFF. The CDR3 DNA reads as TGTGCCAGCAGCCCTTGGGCGAACACTGAAGCTTTCTTT. The V and J genes are TRBV12-3 or TRBV12-4 and TRBJ1-1; no clear D. This CDR3 comprises 13 residues. The V end was cut by 6 bases, the J end by 1 base, with 9 bases between.